The source of this TCR beta chain is a study of low-dose radiotherapy and immunotherapy resistance in tumors. Study-level background: Members of Cohort 2 were treated with 1 Gy per fraction every two weeks; their total was 13 Gy over 26 weeks. Nivolumab was given to patients as a 240 mg flat dose every two weeks, and ipilimumab at 1 mg/kg every six weeks. Both were delivered intravenously. Aspirin was administered orally at 300 mg daily for four cycles, commencing on cycle 1 day 1.

The time point denotes: before trial treatment. This clonotype turned up a few times. This CDR3 spans 12 amino acids. Germline V CDR1 and CDR2: MNHEY, SMNVEV (reference sequence). V lost 4 bases, J lost 7 bases, and 5 bases lay in between. TRAV- and TRBV-specific primers primed first-strand cDNA, covering alpha and beta chains. It was with a constant-region primer and a V-primer adapter that TCRs were amplified over around 19 PCR cycles. The mRNA that was isolated underwent amplification by in vitro transcription. TCRdb independently ran MiXCR on the reads; one entry per CDR3 protein. Of more than 85,000 distinct CDR3 sequences in the sample, roughly 9% are singletons; the top ten hold 0.8% to 1.3%.

This sequence originates from a male donor with prostate cancer. The chain is built from TRBV27 and TRBJ1-6; no clear D. The material was PBMCs, obtained before treatment. The CDR3: CASSSPNSPLHF. CDR3 sequence (DNA): TGTGCCAGCAGTTCCCCCAATTCACCCCTCCACTTT.